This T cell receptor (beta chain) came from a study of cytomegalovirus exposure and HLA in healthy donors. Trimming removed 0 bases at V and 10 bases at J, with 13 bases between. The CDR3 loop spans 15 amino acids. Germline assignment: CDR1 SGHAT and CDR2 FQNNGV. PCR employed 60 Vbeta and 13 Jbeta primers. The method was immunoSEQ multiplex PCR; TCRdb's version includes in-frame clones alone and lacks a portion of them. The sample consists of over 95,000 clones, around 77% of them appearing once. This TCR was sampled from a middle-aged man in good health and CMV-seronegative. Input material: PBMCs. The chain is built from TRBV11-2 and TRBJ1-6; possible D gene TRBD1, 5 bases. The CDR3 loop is CASSLDGGLGSPLHF. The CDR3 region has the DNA TGTGCCAGCAGCTTAGATGGGGGACTTGGGTCACCCCTCCACTTT.